This T cell receptor beta chain was recorded in a study of response to subunit inactivated influenza vaccine. TCRdb fed the RT-PCR reads into MiXCR, producing one record per CDR3 protein. Here the sample spans hundreds of thousands of distinct CDR3 sequences, roughly 20% being singletons. Regarding the study as a whole: New T cells are recruited in small numbers by each seasonal influenza vaccination, according to the authors' suggestion.

For this clonotype: The antigen remains undetermined.

The receptor comes from a man in his forties or fifties who received an inactivated influenza vaccine. The sample was PBMCs from blood, taken more than 4 days after vaccination.

CDR3 sequence: CASRGQGAIYEQYF. In nucleotides, the CDR3 is TGTGCCAGCAGGGGACAGGGGGCGATCTACGAGCAGTACTTC. This chain connects TRBV6-4 to TRBJ2-7; 12 bases line up with TRBD1. Germline CDR1 MRHNA, CDR2 SNTAGT. CDR3 length: 14 residues. V trimming: 6 bases; J trimming: 3 bases; junction bases outside the gene matches: 3.